These 32 T cell receptor beta chains were all obtained from the same sample, sequenced in a study of blood T cell repertoires in COVID-19. The table came from immunoSEQ multiplex PCR; TCRdb's copy has only in-frame clones and leaves some out. The sample lists roughly 210,000 clones; around nine tenths were seen once. The sample comprised PBMCs or T cells enriched from blood (not recorded which). The source is a young man in a cohort exposed to, infected with or recovered from COVID-19 (not recorded which).

This clone has a single count. The CDR3 DNA sequence: TGTGCCAGCAGCCAAGATCGTGTCGCTTTCTTT. It specifies CASSQDRVAFF. The rearrangement links TRBV14 to TRBJ1-1; D is unclear. V lost 0 bases, J lost 11 bases, and 7 bases lay in between. Looked up from germline, CDR1 is SGHDN and CDR2 is FVKESK. The CDR3 is 11 amino acids. Full variable domain (remainder filled in from reference TRBV14 and TRBJ1-1): EAGVTQFPSHSVIEKGQTVTLRCDPISGHDNLYWYRRVMGKEIKFLLHFVKESKQDESGMPNNRFLAERTGGTYSTLKVQPAELEDSGVYFCASSQDRVAFFGQGTRLTVV.

The rearrangement uses TRBV27 and TRBJ1-1, with D perhaps matching TRBD1 (5 bases). Trimming removed 1 base from V and 4 bases from J, with 7 bases in between. The CDR3 runs 13 residues. Germline lookup yields CDR1 MNHEY and CDR2 SMNVEV (reference sequence). The CDR3 DNA is TGTGCCAGCAGTTTATTAGGGGTCACTGAAGCTTTCTTT. Its protein product is CASSLLGVTEAFF.

The CDR3 spells CASSVGAAGNEQFF. For the CDR3, the DNA is TGTGCCAGTAGTGTCGGAGCGGCTGGGAATGAGCAGTTCTTC. The rearrangement links TRBV19 to TRBJ2-1, with a tentative D call TRBD2 (5 bases). The CDR3 extends over 14 amino acids. V was cut by 5 bases and J by 7 bases, with 15 bases left in between. CDR1 LNHDA and CDR2 SQIVND come from the germline V gene (reference sequence). Drawing the rest from reference TRBV19 and TRBJ2-1, the complete variable domain is DGGITQSPKYLFRKEGQNVTLSCEQNLNHDAMYWYRQDPGQGLRLIYYSQIVNDFQKGDIAEGYSVSREKKESFPLTVTSAQKNPTAFYLCASSVGAAGNEQFFGPGTRLTVL.

J is TRBJ1-6 and V is TRBV4-1, with TRBD1 identical over 7 bases. The germline V gene encodes CDR1 MGHRA and CDR2 YSYEKL. V shed 0 bases and J 0 bases; nucleotides not matched to a gene: 17. The CDR3 loop spans 22 amino acids. DNA of the CDR3: TGCGCCAGCAGCCAAGATAGGGGGACAGCTTCCGAACCCAGCTCCTATAATTCACCCCTCCACTTT. This codes for CASSQDRGTASEPSSYNSPLHF.

V usage is TRBV7-9 and J usage is TRBJ2-7; D possibly corresponds to TRBD1 (5 bases). This CDR3 comprises 12 residues. Germline CDR1 reads SEHNR; CDR2 reads FQNEAQ (reference sequence). V dropped 3 bases and J dropped 3 bases, with 6 bases sitting between them. CDR3 nucleotide sequence: TGTGCCAGCAGCTTCCAGGGCTACGAGCAGTACTTC. Its translation is CASSFQGYEQYF.

As concerns this clone: Germline and junction disagree at one end, which may indicate a read error. The chain carries TRBV7-7 and TRBJ1-2; 8 nucleotides align to TRBD1. This CDR3 contains 15 residues. Per germline, CDR1 SSHAT and CDR2 FNYEAQ (reference sequence). CDR3 nucleotide sequence: TGTGCTAGCAGCTTAACGAGGACAGGGAGGTATGGCTACACCTTC. Translating it yields CASSLTRTGRYGYTF.

The gene calls are TRBV11-3 and TRBJ2-5; D not certain. Germline CDR1 and CDR2: SGHNT and YENEEA. CDR3 size: 13 residues. Trimming shortened V by 5 bases and J by 5 bases, and 12 bases separated the two germline ends. The CDR3 nucleotides are TGTGCCAGCAGCGCCCGAGATAAGGAGACCCAGTACTTC. The encoded protein is CASSARDKETQYF.

The rearrangement links TRBV19 to TRBJ1-5; 7 bases agree with TRBD1. The junction had 7 bases not matched to a gene; V was cut back by 1 base and J by 4 bases. CDR1 LNHDA and CDR2 SQIVND come from the germline V gene (reference sequence). The CDR3 spans 16 residues. CDR3: CASSIAPGRGNQPQHF. The CDR3 nucleotides are TGTGCCAGTAGTATAGCCCCCGGCAGGGGGAATCAGCCCCAGCATTTT.

J is TRBJ1-2 and V is TRBV10-3; TRBD1 is a possible D gene (5 bases). This CDR3 comprises 14 residues. CDR1 and CDR2 from the germline V gene are ENHRY and SYGVKD. Trimming took 6 bases from V and 0 from J, leaving 11 bases between them. CDR3 in amino acids: CAIRATTANYGYTF. CDR3 DNA: TGTGCCATCAGAGCTACGACAGCTAACTATGGCTACACCTTC.

The V gene is TRBV9, the J gene TRBJ2-1; 9 bases fit TRBD2. The germline CDR1 and CDR2 sequences are SGDLS and YYNGEE. The V gene end was trimmed by 6 bases and the J gene end by 6 bases; junction bases not matched to a gene: 7. The CDR3 has 14 amino acids. DNA of the CDR3: TGTGCCAGCATGGCGGGAGGGCTTGGCAATGAGCAGTTCTTC. Protein sequence: CASMAGGLGNEQFF.

The count of this clone is one. The rearrangement joins TRBV7-6 to TRBJ2-7; 9 bases are shared with TRBD1. This CDR3 region has 15 residues. Germline-derived CDR1 and CDR2 are SGHVS and FNYEAQ. J was trimmed by 6 bases and V by 2 bases; bases with no gene match: 8. In nucleotides, the CDR3 is TGTGCCAGCAGCTTATCCGGGACAGGGTTGCGCGAGCAGTACTTC. Translating gives CASSLSGTGLREQYF.

This CDR3 is CASSKQGTDTIYF. As DNA, the CDR3 is TGTGCCAGCTCAAAACAGGGGACGGACACCATATATTTT. The chain links TRBV18 to TRBJ1-3; 7 bases fit TRBD1. The ends lost 5 bases at V and 8 bases at J; junction bases unmatched: 6. The CDR3 spans 13 residues. CDR1 and CDR2 (germline): KGHSH, LQKENI.

The chain joins TRBV5-5 to TRBJ1-1; unclear D gene. The CDR3 totals 16 residues. Trimming removed 0 bases from V and 1 base from J, with 13 bases in between. Germline-derived CDR1 and CDR2 are SGHKS and YYEKEE (reference sequence). The chain's CDR3 is CASSLDHPTRNTEAFF. The DNA of the CDR3 is TGTGCCAGCAGCTTGGACCATCCTACGCGGAACACTGAAGCTTTCTTT. Full variable domain (outside the CDR3, taken from reference TRBV5-5 and TRBJ1-1): DAGVTQSPTHLIKTRGQQVTLRCSPISGHKSVSWYQQVLGQGPQFIFQYYEKEERGRGNFPDRFSARQFPNYSSELNVNALLLGDSALYLCASSLDHPTRNTEAFFGQGTRLTVV.

V usage is TRBV9 and J usage is TRBJ2-1; D not resolved. V was clipped by 4 bases and J by 1 base, with 18 bases between them. This CDR3 has 17 residues. Germline CDR1 is SGDLS and CDR2 is YYNGEE. The CDR3 region is CASSPVDGSGSYNEQFF. CDR3 nucleotides: TGTGCCAGCAGCCCTGTAGATGGATCCGGGTCCTACAATGAGCAGTTCTTC.

Concerning this clone itself: Sequence at one end of the junction differs from germline and may be a read error. The V and J genes are TRBV5-4 and TRBJ2-1, with 9 positions matching TRBD1. Looked up from germline, CDR1 is SGHNT and CDR2 is YYREEE (reference sequence). This CDR3 has 17 amino acids. The CDR3 DNA is TGTGCCAGCAGCAATGAATTAGGGGACAGGGCCTATAATGAGCAGTTCTTC. Amino acids: CASSNELGDRAYNEQFF.

The V gene is TRBV10-3, the J gene TRBJ1-5; the match to TRBD1 covers 8 bases. The CDR3 loop spans 14 amino acids. The junction had 3 bases not matched to a gene; V was cut back by 2 bases and J by 6 bases. CDR1 is ENHRY, CDR2 SYGVKD, per germline. The CDR3, as DNA: TGTGCCATCAGTGAGAGGACAGGGTTTCAGCCCCAGCATTTT. Translating gives CAISERTGFQPQHF.

The rearrangement links TRBV7-9 to TRBJ2-5; possible D gene TRBD2, 6 bases. CDR3 length: 14 amino acids. Germline loops: CDR1 SEHNR, CDR2 FQNEAQ (reference sequence). Trimming left V 5 bases short and J 4 bases short, with 14 bases between. The CDR3 is CASSISSVGETQYF. The DNA for the CDR3 is TGTGCCAGCAGCATCTCTAGCGTCGGAGAGACCCAGTACTTC.

This chain links TRBV12-5 with TRBJ1-2; 12 bases match TRBD1. The CDR3 contains 16 residues. Trimming removed 6 bases from V and 6 bases from J; junction bases left unmatched: 11. Germline V CDR1 and CDR2: LGHNT, FRNRAP. CDR3 sequence reads: CASGSGTGGGRDGYTF. The CDR3 DNA reads TGTGCTAGTGGCTCCGGGACAGGGGGCGGCAGGGATGGCTACACCTTC.

The gene calls are TRBV27 and TRBJ1-1; possible D gene TRBD1, 5 bases. Germline V gene lookup returns CDR1 MNHEY and CDR2 SMNVEV (reference sequence). V gave up 7 bases and J gave up 4 bases, with 19 bases separating them. The CDR3 runs 15 residues. Here the CDR3 reads CASKGPRQGVTEAFF. The CDR3 DNA follows: TGTGCCAGCAAGGGCCCGCGGCAGGGCGTCACTGAAGCTTTCTTT.

The V call is TRBV28, the J call TRBJ2-4; D is perhaps TRBD2 (7 bases). Germline loops: CDR1 MDHEN, CDR2 SYDVKM. V was clipped by 2 bases and J by 11 bases, with 13 bases between them. CDR3 length: 13 residues. CDR3 in DNA: TGTGCCAGCAGTTTAGGGGGGGGCACATTTCAGTACTTC. Its translation: CASSLGGGTFQYF.

This clone was detected only once. The chain recombines TRBV19 with TRBJ2-1; TRBD2 aligns across 8 bases. Unmatched junction bases numbered 4, after V lost 8 bases and J lost 4 bases. Germline V gene lookup returns CDR1 LNHDA and CDR2 SQIVND (reference sequence). CDR3 length: 13 amino acids. CDR3: CASGLALYNEQFF. In DNA, the CDR3 is TGTGCCAGTGGACTAGCCCTTTACAATGAGCAGTTCTTC.

CDR3: CASSPGPGDNGYTF. CDR3 sequence (DNA): TGTGCCAGCAGCCCGGGGCCAGGGGATAATGGCTACACCTTC. The rearrangement uses TRBV4-2 and TRBJ1-2; D might be TRBD1 (6 bases). Trimming removed 4 bases at V and 6 bases at J, with 15 bases between. The length of the CDR3 is 14 residues. Germline V gene sequence: CDR1 LGHNA, CDR2 YNFKEQ.

This rearrangement joins TRBV5-6 to TRBJ2-1; no clear D. Trimming cost V 1 base and J 8 bases, with 13 bases left between them. This CDR3 comprises 14 residues. Germline lookup yields CDR1 SGHDT and CDR2 YYEEEE. CDR3: CASSLFWRWDEQFF. CDR3 in DNA: TGTGCCAGCAGCTTGTTTTGGCGGTGGGATGAGCAGTTCTTC. The variable domain in full, with the rest retrieved from reference TRBV5-6 and TRBJ2-1, is DAGVTQSPTHLIKTRGQQVTLRCSPKSGHDTVSWYQQALGQGPQFIFQYYEEEERQRGNFPDRFSGHQFPNYSSELNVNALLLGDSALYLCASSLFWRWDEQFFGPGTRLTVL.

To note about this clone: The sample carries other DNA sequences with the same CDR3. J is TRBJ1-2 and V is TRBV19; D uncertain. V shed 3 bases and J shed 5 bases, with 7 bases lying between them. Germline V lookup: CDR1 LNHDA, CDR2 SQIVND (reference sequence). The CDR3 contains 12 residues. The CDR3 is CASSISVYGYTF. The CDR3 nucleotides read TGTGCCAGTAGTATCTCCGTGTATGGCTACACCTTC.

This chain connects TRBV28 to TRBJ1-5, with D unclear. V lost 5 bases and J lost 5, with 10 bases in between. Germline V gene data show CDR1 as MDHEN and CDR2 as SYDVKM. There are 13 residues in the CDR3. In DNA form, the CDR3 reads TGTGCCAGCAGTGGTGCAGACTATCAGCCCCAGCATTTT. This encodes CASSGADYQPQHF.

This chain uses TRBV4-1 with TRBJ2-7, with D perhaps matching TRBD2 (5 bases). The V end was cut by 0 bases, the J end by 0 bases, with 9 bases between. There are 15 residues in the CDR3. The V gene's germline CDR1 is MGHRA and CDR2 YSYEKL. Written as DNA, the CDR3 is TGCGCCAGCAGCCAAGAACCGGGATCCTCCTACGAGCAGTACTTC. It specifies CASSQEPGSSYEQYF.

The gene calls are TRBV28 and TRBJ1-2; 9 bases are shared with TRBD1. V was pared by 7 bases and J by 8 bases, with 8 bases of the junction left unmatched. CDR1 MDHEN and CDR2 SYDVKM come from the germline V gene. The CDR3 is 13 amino acids. CDR3 DNA: TGTGCCAGCACCTCACAGGGGGCGCAAGGCTACACCTTC. Translated: CASTSQGAQGYTF.

The chain links TRBV11-1 to TRBJ1-1; perhaps TRBD1 as D (6 bases). V lost 3 bases and J lost 4, with 12 bases in between. Looked up from germline, CDR1 is SGHAT and CDR2 is FQDESV (reference sequence). This CDR3 region has 14 residues. The CDR3 spells CASSFRAGATEAFF. CDR3 DNA: TGTGCCAGCAGCTTTCGGGCAGGGGCCACTGAAGCTTTCTTT.

Here the CDR3 reads CASSPDRDFSIRKQYF. DNA of the CDR3: TGCGCCAGCAGCCCAGACAGGGACTTCAGCATACGAAAGCAGTACTTC. The chain uses TRBV5-1 and TRBJ2-7, with D possibly matching TRBD1 (7 bases). Between the trimmed V and J ends, which lost 4 bases and 8 bases, there was a span of 25 bases. This CDR3 has 16 amino acids. Germline CDR1 is SGHRS and CDR2 is YFSETQ. Full variable domain (missing parts from reference TRBV5-1 and TRBJ2-7): KAGVTQTPRYLIKTRGQQVTLSCSPISGHRSVSWYQQTPGQGLQFLFEYFSETQRNKGNFPGRFSGRQFSNSRSEMNVSTLELGDSALYLCASSPDRDFSIRKQYFGPGTRLTVT.

DNA for the CDR3: TGCGCCAGCCGAACAGGGAATGAAAAACTGTTTTTT. The encoded protein is CASRTGNEKLFF. The J gene is TRBJ1-4, the V gene TRBV5-1; a weak D match, TRBD1 (6 bases). Trimming pared 7 bases from V and 5 bases from J, leaving 9 bases between. CDR1 is SGHRS, CDR2 YFSETQ, per germline. The CDR3 is 12 amino acids.

The chain links TRBV6-2 or TRBV6-3 to TRBJ1-5; D may be TRBD1 (5 bases). CDR3 length: 16 residues. Germline CDR1 is MNHEY and CDR2 is SVGEGT. V gave up 0 bases and J gave up 1 base, with 10 bases separating them. In DNA form, the CDR3 reads TGTGCCAGCAGTTACTCTGGGCAGGGCAGCAATCAGCCCCAGCATTTT. Amino acids: CASSYSGQGSNQPQHF.

The chain is built from TRBV27 and TRBJ1-2; TRBD1 might be the D (6 bases). Germline V CDR1 and CDR2: MNHEY, SMNVEV (reference sequence). CDR3 length: 15 residues. V gave up 5 bases and J gave up 0 bases, with 13 bases separating them. The CDR3 DNA reads as TGTGCCAGCAGTATTTCAGGGACACCTAACTATGGCTACACCTTC. Translated: CASSISGTPNYGYTF.